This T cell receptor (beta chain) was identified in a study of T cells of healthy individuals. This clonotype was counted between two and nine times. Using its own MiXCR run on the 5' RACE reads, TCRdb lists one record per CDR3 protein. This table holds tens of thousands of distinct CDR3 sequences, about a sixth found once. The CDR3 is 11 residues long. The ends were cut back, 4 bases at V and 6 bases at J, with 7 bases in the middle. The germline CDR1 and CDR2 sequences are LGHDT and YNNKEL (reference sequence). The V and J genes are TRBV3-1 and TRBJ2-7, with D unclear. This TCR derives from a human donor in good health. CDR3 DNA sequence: TGTGCCAGCAGCCTTAAAGCCGAGCAGTACTTC. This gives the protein CASSLKAEQYF.